This record covers a single TCR beta chain. This sample is drawn from a study of blood T cell repertoires in COVID-19. Study as a whole: Whether acute or convalescent, the COVID-19 samples came from the United States, Italy and Spain.

The CDR3 has 14 residues. From germline, CDR1 is SEHNR and CDR2 FQNEAQ (reference sequence). The ends were cut back, 3 bases at V and 3 bases at J, with 10 bases in the middle. Original processing methods: Reference gene primer amplification gave nucleated cell count estimates. Produced via immunoSEQ multiplex PCR; TCRdb's table is partial and in-frame only. V and J calls and clone size follow that table, whereas D and trimming were derived from the DNA. The table has 25,000 or so clones, 86% seen once. This sequence was found in a human donor with acute or convalescent COVID-19. The donor label of this sample is uncertain. The genes are TRBV7-9 and TRBJ2-3; D not resolved. The sequenced sample was peripheral blood. Here the CDR3 reads CASSFAISTDTQYF. The CDR3 DNA follows: TGTGCCAGCAGCTTTGCTATTTCAACAGATACGCAGTATTTT. Supplemented by reference TRBV7-9 and TRBJ2-3, the full variable domain reads DTGVSQNPRHKITKRGQNVTFRCDPISEHNRLYWYRQTLGQGPEFLTYFQNEAQLEKSRLLSDRFSAERPKGSFSTLEIQRTEQGDSAMYLCASSFAISTDTQYFGPGTRLTVL.